The 30 T cell receptor beta chains presented below share a single source sample, sequenced in a study of shared clonotypes between healthy human individuals. Libraries were prepared by immunoSEQ multiplex PCR; TCRdb keeps only in-frame clonotypes and omits some of them. The sample gives approximately 2.4 million clones, about 94% of which show up once; around 0.13% is in the top ten. What was sequenced was naive CD4+ T cells sorted from blood. Subset meaning: CD45RA+ positively selected. The source is a man aged 18 to 29 in good health.

V is TRBV2 and J is TRBJ2-7; 10 bases are a match to TRBD2. The germline gives CDR1 SNHLY, CDR2 FYNNEI. With 4 bases clipped from V and 7 bases from J, the junction kept 4 bases outside the gene matches. This CDR3 is 13 amino acids long. The DNA for the CDR3 is TGTGCCAGCAGTGTGGAGCGGGAGGGGGAGCAGTACTTC. Its translation is CASSVEREGEQYF.

This clone was seen a single time. Distinct nucleotide sequences in the sample also encode this CDR3. The V and J genes are TRBV6-5 and TRBJ1-2, with TRBD1 matching over 11 bases. The V and J ends lost 2 bases and 4 bases, in that order; junction bases with no gene match: 3. This CDR3 spans 15 amino acids. CDR1 is MNHEY and CDR2 is SVGAGI in the germline V gene. The CDR3 reads CASSYRDRGGYGYTF. The CDR3 coding sequence is TGTGCCAGCAGTTACAGGGACAGGGGGGGCTATGGCTACACCTTC.

The rearrangement links TRBV6-1 to TRBJ2-6; the D gene is possibly TRBD1 (6 bases). Germline V CDR1 and CDR2: MNHNS, SASEGT. This CDR3 contains 15 residues. Trimming took 8 bases from V and 2 from J, leaving 13 bases between them. The DNA of the CDR3 is TGTGCCAGCGGATCCAGGGGCCCTGGGGCCAACGTCCTGACTTTC. Protein product: CASGSRGPGANVLTF.

This clone was found once. The chain is built from TRBV4-1 and TRBJ1-2; TRBD1 aligns across 8 bases. CDR1 is MGHRA and CDR2 is YSYEKL in the germline V gene. Trimming removed 2 bases from V and 8 bases from J; junction bases left unmatched: 10. The CDR3 loop spans 15 amino acids. This chain's CDR3 is CASSQNRGKSGGYTF. As DNA, the CDR3 is TGCGCCAGCAGCCAAAACAGGGGGAAAAGCGGAGGCTACACCTTC.

V and J are TRBV19 and TRBJ2-1; 11 nucleotides agree with TRBD2. Germline-derived CDR1 and CDR2 are LNHDA and SQIVND (reference sequence). The ends lost 7 bases at V and 8 bases at J; junction bases unmatched: 7. This CDR3 spans 14 amino acids. This CDR3 is CASNLAGGSHEQFF. In DNA form, the CDR3 reads TGTGCCAGTAACCTAGCGGGAGGTAGCCATGAGCAGTTCTTC.

The rearrangement links TRBV6-1 to TRBJ1-5, with D unclear. The CDR3 runs 16 residues. V was trimmed by 2 bases and J by 0 bases, leaving 11 bases between them. Germline CDR1 reads MNHNS; CDR2 reads SASEGT. CDR3 DNA: TGTGCCAGCAGTGAATTAAGACGGAGTAGCAATCAGCCCCAGCATTTT. Protein product: CASSELRRSSNQPQHF.

J is TRBJ2-2 and V is TRBV6-1, with D maybe TRBD1 (6 bases). V was cut by 6 bases and J by 2 bases, with 13 bases left in between. The CDR3 spans 15 residues. CDR1 MNHNS and CDR2 SASEGT come from the germline V gene. In nucleotides, the CDR3 is TGTGCCAGCAGGAAGGGGGACATTAACACCGGGGAGCTGTTTTTT. This gives the protein CASRKGDINTGELFF.

V gene TRBV5-1 combines with J gene TRBJ1-2; D is perhaps TRBD1 (5 bases). This CDR3 has 13 amino acids. Trimming removed 4 bases at V and 5 bases at J, with 12 bases between. Germline CDR1 SGHRS, CDR2 YFSETQ. The CDR3 region is CASSLRDLYGYTF. The CDR3 DNA sequence: TGCGCCAGCAGCCTCCGGGACTTATATGGCTACACCTTC.

The chain joins TRBV27 to TRBJ1-1; 11 bases agree with TRBD1. V shed 6 bases, J shed 1 base, and the junction held 7 bases outside the gene matches. The CDR3 has 16 residues. Germline assignment: CDR1 MNHEY and CDR2 SMNVEV (reference sequence). The CDR3 region is CASSNRDRGRNTEAFF. The DNA of the CDR3 is TGTGCCAGCAGCAATCGGGACAGGGGGAGGAACACTGAAGCTTTCTTT.

V is TRBV30 and J is TRBJ1-2, with D hard to call. The length of the CDR3 is 14 residues. The ends were cut back, 0 bases at V and 4 bases at J, with 12 bases in the middle. Germline CDR1 GTSNPN, CDR2 SVGIG (reference sequence). CDR3 sequence (DNA): TGTGCCTGGAGTGTACGCGCGGCGATCTATGGCTACACCTTC. This encodes CAWSVRAAIYGYTF.

The V and J genes are TRBV5-6 and TRBJ1-3; D gene ambiguous. Trimming cost V 2 bases and J 2 bases, with 11 bases left between them. The CDR3 contains 15 residues. Germline V CDR1 and CDR2: SGHDT, YYEEEE. CDR3 nucleotides: TGTGCCAGCAGCTTACTTTCCGCGGCTGGAAACACCATATATTTT. This translates into CASSLLSAAGNTIYF.

Of note for this clone: Other DNA sequences from this sample encode an identical CDR3 as well. V is TRBV7-2 and J is TRBJ2-1, with a possible D match to TRBD2 (6 bases). Trimming stripped 1 base from V and 2 bases from J, with 6 bases between. Germline assignment: CDR1 SGHTA and CDR2 FQGNSA. The CDR3 length is 14 residues. DNA of the CDR3: TGTGCCAGCAGCTTAGGCGGGACCTACAATGAGCAGTTCTTC. This sequence encodes CASSLGGTYNEQFF.

V gene TRBV5-1 combines with J gene TRBJ2-3, with 12 bases identical to TRBD1. Unmatched junction bases numbered 9, after V lost 6 bases and J lost 4 bases. Germline assignment: CDR1 SGHRS and CDR2 YFSETQ. The CDR3 loop spans 16 amino acids. The CDR3 DNA sequence: TGCGCCAGCACCCTAACCGGGACAGGGGGCCCAGATACGCAGTATTTT. This sequence encodes CASTLTGTGGPDTQYF.

The V gene is TRBV6-5, the J gene TRBJ2-2, with D maybe TRBD2 (5 bases). CDR1 MNHEY and CDR2 SVGAGI come from the germline V gene. The ends were cut back, 2 bases at V and 1 base at J, with 8 bases in the middle. This CDR3 has 15 amino acids. The DNA of the CDR3 is TGTGCCAGCAGTTACCGAGAGGGGAACACCGGGGAGCTGTTTTTT. It yields the protein CASSYREGNTGELFF.

The chain couples TRBV7-2 to TRBJ1-6; 9 positions agree with TRBD1. The V and J ends lost 3 bases and 10 bases, in that order; junction bases with no gene match: 7. Per the germline V gene, CDR1 is SGHTA and CDR2 is FQGNSA. The CDR3 consists of 15 residues. CDR3 DNA: TGTGCCAGCAGCTTGAGGACAGGGGAGGGATCACCCCTCCACTTT. Translated: CASSLRTGEGSPLHF.

This clone appeared once. The chain employs TRBV7-2 and TRBJ2-3; TRBD2 might be the D (7 bases). CDR1 is SGHTA and CDR2 is FQGNSA in the germline V gene. Trimming left V 6 bases short and J 5 bases short, with 12 bases between. The CDR3 loop spans 13 amino acids. The CDR3 DNA sequence: TGTGCCAGCAGAAGGGGGGGGCAAGATACGCAGTATTTT. The encoded protein is CASRRGGQDTQYF.

The genes are TRBV4-1 and TRBJ1-6; D might be TRBD1 (6 bases). V lost 4 bases and J 0 bases, leaving 13 bases between the germline ends. Per the germline V gene, CDR1 is MGHRA and CDR2 is YSYEKL. This CDR3 has 17 residues. The CDR3 spells CASSPGAPSSYNSPLHF. The CDR3 coding sequence is TGCGCCAGCAGCCCAGGGGCGCCGAGCTCCTATAATTCACCCCTCCACTTT.

This chain joins TRBV2 and TRBJ1-3; 7 bases match TRBD1. The CDR3 spans 15 residues. V shed 4 bases and J 0 bases; nucleotides not matched to a gene: 3. The germline gives CDR1 SNHLY, CDR2 FYNNEI. This CDR3 reads CASSAGTVSGNTIYF. CDR3 sequence (DNA): TGTGCCAGCAGTGCCGGGACAGTCTCTGGAAACACCATATATTTT. The variable domain in full, completed from reference TRBV2 and TRBJ1-3, reads EPEVTQTPSHQVTQMGQEVILRCVPISNHLYFYWYRQILGQKVEFLVSFYNNEISEKSEIFDDQFSVERPDGSNFTLKIRSTKLEDSAMYFCASSAGTVSGNTIYFGEGSWLTVV.

V is TRBV9 and J is TRBJ2-7, with D perhaps TRBD1 or TRBD2 (5 bases each). The CDR3 has 15 amino acids. Per germline, CDR1 SGDLS and CDR2 YYNGEE. V lost 0 bases, J lost 2 bases, and 12 bases lay in between. CDR3 nucleotide sequence: TGTGCCAGCAGCGTAGGCCCGGGGCCAGCCTACGAGCAGTACTTC. Residues: CASSVGPGPAYEQYF.

V is TRBV7-9 and J is TRBJ1-2; the D gene is possibly TRBD1 (6 bases). This CDR3 spans 15 amino acids. Germline-derived CDR1 and CDR2 are SEHNR and FQNEAQ (reference sequence). V was clipped by 1 base and J by 8 bases, with 17 bases between them. CDR3: CASSLVGAGGQGYTF. CDR3 coding DNA: TGTGCCAGCAGCTTAGTAGGAGCCGGGGGGCAGGGCTACACCTTC.

The J gene is TRBJ1-2, the V gene TRBV11-2; 7 positions agree with TRBD1. The CDR3 covers 14 residues. V shed 1 base, J shed 6 bases, and the junction held 5 bases outside the gene matches. Germline CDR1 reads SGHAT; CDR2 reads FQNNGV. CDR3 loop: CASSLGRDRDGYTF. The CDR3 DNA reads as TGTGCCAGCAGCTTAGGGCGGGACAGAGATGGCTACACCTTC.

The rearrangement joins TRBV5-6 to TRBJ2-2; TRBD2 matches 11 bases. The junction had 8 bases not matched to a gene; V was cut back by 4 bases and J by 6 bases. Germline V gene data show CDR1 as SGHDT and CDR2 as YYEEEE. The CDR3 extends over 16 amino acids. This chain's CDR3 is CASSPTSGVPSGELFF. Here the CDR3 DNA reads TGTGCCAGCAGCCCGACTAGCGGGGTCCCATCCGGGGAGCTGTTTTTT.

This clone was detected only once. The genes are TRBV4-1 and TRBJ2-1; D might be TRBD1 (5 bases). V dropped 7 bases and J dropped 9 bases, with 22 bases sitting between them. Germline V lookup: CDR1 MGHRA, CDR2 YSYEKL. The CDR3 sequence is 15 residues long. The CDR3 spells CASTQPGKGYGEQFF. Here the CDR3 DNA reads TGCGCCAGCACCCAGCCTGGAAAGGGGTACGGTGAGCAGTTCTTC.

Note on this clone: At one end the junction does not follow the germline gene, possibly because of a read error. The chain uses TRBV5-4 and TRBJ2-7; 8 bases match TRBD1. CDR3 length equals 15 residues. Germline values: CDR1 SGHNT, CDR2 YYREEE (reference sequence). The CDR3 sequence is CASSKGQGSSNEQYF. In DNA form, the CDR3 reads TGTGCCAGCAGTAAAGGACAGGGAAGCTCCAACGAGCAGTACTTC.

This sequence joins TRBV6-6 and TRBJ2-2; D not resolved. V was pared by 4 bases and J by 3 bases, with 9 bases between. CDR3 length: 14 residues. The germline V gene encodes CDR1 MNHNY and CDR2 SVGAGI (reference sequence). CDR3 nucleotide sequence: TGTGCCAGCAGTTGGGTCGCGGACACCGGGGAGCTGTTTTTT. Translated, it gives CASSWVADTGELFF.

This rearrangement joins TRBV7-2 to TRBJ2-1, with D hard to call. Germline loops: CDR1 SGHTA, CDR2 FQGNSA. The V gene lost 5 bases and the J gene lost 12 bases, with 20 bases spanning the gap. The CDR3 extends over 14 amino acids. As DNA, the CDR3 is TGTGCCAGCAGCCTCCTAACGGGCGGATCGGGGCAGTTCTTC. Its translation: CASSLLTGGSGQFF.

This rearrangement joins TRBV15 to TRBJ2-7, with a possible D match to TRBD2 (6 bases). V gave up 0 bases and J gave up 0 bases, with 12 bases separating them. Germline CDR1 is LNHNV and CDR2 is YYDKDF (reference sequence). The CDR3 sequence is 16 residues long. Here the CDR3 DNA reads TGTGCCACCAGCAGAGAGGGGACTTTCAGCTCCTACGAGCAGTACTTC. Residues: CATSREGTFSSYEQYF.

The chain recombines TRBV18 with TRBJ1-6; 7 bases are shared with TRBD1. Looked up from germline, CDR1 is KGHSH and CDR2 is LQKENI. Trimming took 8 bases from V and 5 from J; bases not matched to a gene: 18. This CDR3 has 18 amino acids. Written as DNA, the CDR3 is TGTGCCAGCGGGCGGCCCCTGGGCCCAGGGGGAAATAATTCACCCCTCCACTTT. This sequence encodes CASGRPLGPGGNNSPLHF.

The chain links TRBV6-5 to TRBJ2-6; D remains ambiguous. This CDR3 spans 14 amino acids. Germline CDR1 reads MNHEY; CDR2 reads SVGAGI. The V end was cut by 5 bases, the J end by 2 bases, with 7 bases between. The CDR3 loop is CASSRFAGANVLTF. Written as DNA, the CDR3 is TGTGCCAGCAGTCGATTTGCTGGGGCCAACGTCCTGACTTTC.

The V gene is TRBV5-8, the J gene TRBJ1-6; unclear D gene. Trimming cost V 4 bases and J 9 bases, with 8 bases left between them. Germline V gene data show CDR1 as SGHTS and CDR2 as YDEGEE. CDR3 length: 12 amino acids. The DNA for the CDR3 is TGTGCCAGCAGCATCGTACCTTCACCCCTCCACTTT. Amino acids: CASSIVPSPLHF.